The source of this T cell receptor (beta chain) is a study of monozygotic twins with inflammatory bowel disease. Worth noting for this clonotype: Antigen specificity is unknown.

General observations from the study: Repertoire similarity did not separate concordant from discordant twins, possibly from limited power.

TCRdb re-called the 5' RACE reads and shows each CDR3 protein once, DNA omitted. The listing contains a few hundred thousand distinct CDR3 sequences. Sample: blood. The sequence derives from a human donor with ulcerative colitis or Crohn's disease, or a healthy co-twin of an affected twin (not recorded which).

The CDR3 sequence: CASSLVGRGNTEAFF. J is TRBJ1-1 and V is TRBV11-2; TCRdb reports TRBD1, a call that lacks DNA to check it against. Germline CDR1 SGHAT, CDR2 FQNNGV. The CDR3 extends over 15 amino acids.